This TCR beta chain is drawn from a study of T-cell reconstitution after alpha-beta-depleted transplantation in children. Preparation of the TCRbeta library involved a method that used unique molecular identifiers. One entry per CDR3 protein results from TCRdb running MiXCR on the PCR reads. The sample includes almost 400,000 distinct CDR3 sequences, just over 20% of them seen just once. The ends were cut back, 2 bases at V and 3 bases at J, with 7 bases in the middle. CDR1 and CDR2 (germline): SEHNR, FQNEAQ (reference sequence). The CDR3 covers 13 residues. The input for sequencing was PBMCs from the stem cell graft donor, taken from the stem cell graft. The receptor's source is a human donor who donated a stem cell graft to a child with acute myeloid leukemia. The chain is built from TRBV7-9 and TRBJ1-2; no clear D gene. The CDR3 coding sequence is TGTGCCAGCAGCTTAAGTTTCGACTATGGCTACACCTTC. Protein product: CASSLSFDYGYTF. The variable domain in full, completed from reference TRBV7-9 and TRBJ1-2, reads DTGVSQNPRHKITKRGQNVTFRCDPISEHNRLYWYRQTLGQGPEFLTYFQNEAQLEKSRLLSDRFSAERPKGSFSTLEIQRTEQGDSAMYLCASSLSFDYGYTFGSGTRLTVV.